One and the same sample provided the 12 T cell receptor beta chains below, sequenced in a study of blood T cell repertoires in COVID-19. The method was immunoSEQ multiplex PCR; TCRdb's version includes in-frame clones alone and lacks a portion of them. Seen here are about 430,000 clones, nearly 90% observed once, and the top ten hold 1.4% to 1.5%. The sample comprised PBMCs or T cells enriched from blood (not recorded which). All receptors come from a woman aged 18-29 years who had been exposed to COVID-19.

The chain links TRBV6-4 to TRBJ2-1, with a possible D match to TRBD2 (6 bases). The CDR3 has 15 amino acids. From germline, CDR1 is MRHNA and CDR2 SNTAGT. V gave up 2 bases and J gave up 3 bases, with 11 bases separating them. Here the CDR3 DNA reads TGTGCCAGCAGTGACGAGGCGGGGAGCTACAATGAGCAGTTCTTC. Translation: CASSDEAGSYNEQFF.

V and J are TRBV9 and TRBJ1-1; D not certain. The CDR3 is made up of 15 amino acids. The V end was cut by 6 bases, the J end by 2 bases, with 17 bases between. The germline V gene has CDR1 SGDLS and CDR2 YYNGEE. The DNA of the CDR3 is TGTGCCAGCACCCCCCGGGTTAGCCTAAACACTGAAGCTTTCTTT. Translating gives CASTPRVSLNTEAFF.

The chain carries TRBV28 and TRBJ1-2; weak D call: TRBD1 (5 bases). The CDR3 is 14 amino acids. Germline CDR1 reads MDHEN; CDR2 reads SYDVKM. The V gene lost 5 bases and the J gene lost 5 bases, with 15 bases spanning the gap. The CDR3 loop is CASSIDSEVYGYTF. CDR3 nucleotides: TGTGCCAGCAGTATCGACAGTGAGGTTTATGGCTACACCTTC.

The V call is TRBV6-5, the J call TRBJ2-1, with 7 bases matching TRBD2. V lost 7 bases and J lost 4; bases outside the gene matches: 4. Germline V gene lookup returns CDR1 MNHEY and CDR2 SVGAGI. The CDR3 contains 13 residues. The CDR3 region is CASTASGYNEQFF. CDR3 DNA sequence: TGTGCCAGCACCGCTAGCGGTTACAATGAGCAGTTCTTC.

The CDR3 DNA sequence: TGCGCCAGCAGCACGGTGCCTGGTCAAGAGACCCAGTACTTC. Residues: CASSTVPGQETQYF. This sequence joins TRBV5-1 and TRBJ2-5; D call uncertain. Germline lookup yields CDR1 SGHRS and CDR2 YFSETQ. Deletions cut 4 bases from V and 2 bases from J, with 12 bases between. The CDR3 is 14 residues long.

The chain is built from TRBV5-5 and TRBJ1-2; D unclear. Germline V CDR1 and CDR2: SGHKS, YYEKEE (reference sequence). Deletions cut 3 bases from V and 5 bases from J, with 14 bases between. This CDR3 is 14 amino acids long. The CDR3 protein is CASSSPTGIYGYTF. The CDR3 coding sequence is TGTGCCAGCAGCTCCCCTACGGGGATATATGGCTACACCTTC. The full variable domain, with the rest looked up from reference TRBV5-5 and TRBJ1-2, is DAGVTQSPTHLIKTRGQQVTLRCSPISGHKSVSWYQQVLGQGPQFIFQYYEKEERGRGNFPDRFSARQFPNYSSELNVNALLLGDSALYLCASSSPTGIYGYTFGSGTRLTVV.

V is TRBV4-1 and J is TRBJ2-6, with D possibly TRBD1 on 5 matching bases. Trimming shortened V by 1 base and J by 1 base, and 11 bases separated the two germline ends. The CDR3 sequence is 17 residues long. The germline V gene has CDR1 MGHRA and CDR2 YSYEKL. CDR3 sequence reads: CASSQADRQSGANVLTF. The CDR3 DNA follows: TGCGCCAGCAGCCAAGCCGACAGACAATCTGGGGCCAACGTCCTGACTTTC.

The chain links TRBV5-1 to TRBJ2-7; 8 nucleotides agree with TRBD1. With V trimmed by 4 bases and J by 6 bases, 6 bases remained unmatched. Germline loops: CDR1 SGHRS, CDR2 YFSETQ. CDR3 length: 13 amino acids. The CDR3 DNA reads as TGCGCCAGCAGCCCGGACAGGGCCAGCGAGCAGTACTTC. Amino acid sequence: CASSPDRASEQYF. The variable domain in full, with the rest retrieved from reference TRBV5-1 and TRBJ2-7, is KAGVTQTPRYLIKTRGQQVTLSCSPISGHRSVSWYQQTPGQGLQFLFEYFSETQRNKGNFPGRFSGRQFSNSRSEMNVSTLELGDSALYLCASSPDRASEQYFGPGTRLTVT.

This clone occurred once. The chain carries TRBV6-6 and TRBJ1-3; no reliable D call. Germline assignment: CDR1 MNHNY and CDR2 SVGAGI (reference sequence). The V end was cut by 4 bases, the J end by 0 bases, with 7 bases between. The CDR3 contains 14 residues. Here the CDR3 reads CASSSEGSGNTIYF. CDR3 DNA sequence: TGTGCCAGCAGTTCGGAGGGCTCTGGAAACACCATATATTTT.

The chain has TRBV9 and TRBJ2-7; no clear D. CDR1 SGDLS and CDR2 YYNGEE come from the germline V gene. CDR3 size: 14 residues. Trimming shortened V by 2 bases and J by 0 bases, and 9 bases separated the two germline ends. The CDR3: CASSVIPSSYEQYF. The DNA for the CDR3 is TGTGCCAGCAGCGTCATTCCCAGCTCCTACGAGCAGTACTTC.

The gene calls are TRBV28 and TRBJ1-2, with D perhaps TRBD1 (5 bases). V lost 3 bases to trimming and J lost 5 bases, with 13 bases between them. Germline V gene lookup returns CDR1 MDHEN and CDR2 SYDVKM. This CDR3 has 14 residues. CDR3 amino acids: CASSLRGGPYGYTF. CDR3 DNA: TGTGCCAGCAGTTTGAGGGGAGGCCCATATGGCTACACCTTC.

V is TRBV4-1 and J is TRBJ2-7; 10 nucleotides align to TRBD1. Germline V gene lookup returns CDR1 MGHRA and CDR2 YSYEKL. The CDR3 is 15 amino acids. The junction had 6 bases not matched to a gene; V was cut back by 2 bases and J by 5 bases. CDR3 amino acids: CASSQPGQGIHEQYF. The CDR3 DNA reads as TGCGCCAGCAGCCAACCGGGACAGGGGATCCACGAGCAGTACTTC.